A single sample is the source of the 21 T cell receptor beta chains below, sequenced in a study of blood T cell repertoires in COVID-19. TCRdb's copy holds only in-frame clones and misses some; the assay was immunoSEQ multiplex PCR. The repertoire consists of roughly 280,000 clones, with over 65% occurring once and the leading ten covering about 4.9%. The material sequenced was peripheral blood. These receptors were collected from a man in his sixties who had recovered from COVID-19.

The V and J genes are TRBV9 and TRBJ2-7; TRBD2 matches at 7 bases. The ends lost 3 bases at V and 2 bases at J; junction bases unmatched: 8. The germline V gene encodes CDR1 SGDLS and CDR2 YYNGEE. The CDR3 length is 15 residues. The CDR3 here is CASSARGDVAYEQYF. For the CDR3, the DNA is TGTGCCAGCAGCGCTCGGGGGGATGTAGCCTACGAGCAGTACTTC.

In this sample, this clone turned up a few times. The V and J genes are TRBV9 and TRBJ2-2; the match to TRBD1 covers 7 bases. V lost 0 bases, J lost 0 bases, and 8 bases stayed unmatched. The CDR3 loop spans 18 amino acids. Per germline, CDR1 SGDLS and CDR2 YYNGEE. CDR3 protein: CASSVGPQGFTNTGELFF. The CDR3 DNA is TGTGCCAGCAGCGTAGGGCCACAGGGGTTTACGAACACCGGGGAGCTGTTTTTT.

This clone was observed a handful of times. The V call is TRBV11-2, the J call TRBJ2-1, with 8 bases identical to TRBD2. The length of the CDR3 is 16 residues. Germline assignment: CDR1 SGHAT and CDR2 FQNNGV. J lost 4 bases, V lost 5 bases, and 10 bases had no gene match. CDR3 DNA sequence: TGTGCCAGCAGCCAAACCACGGGAGGGCCGTACAATGAGCAGTTCTTC. It translates to CASSQTTGGPYNEQFF.

To note about this clone: One junction end disagrees with the germline gene, perhaps due to a read error. This sequence joins TRBV12-3 or TRBV12-4 and TRBJ2-6, with D possibly TRBD1 on 6 matching bases. This CDR3 region has 11 residues. CDR3 residues: CASSSTGPLSF. The CDR3 DNA reads TGTGCCAGCAGTTCAACAGGGCCCTTGTCTTTC.

The chain couples TRBV18 to TRBJ2-1, with 8 bases identical to TRBD2. V shed 0 bases, J shed 2 bases, and the junction held 0 bases outside the gene matches. Germline CDR1 reads KGHSH; CDR2 reads LQKENI. The CDR3 covers 15 residues. The CDR3, as DNA: TGTGCCAGCTCACCACCTAGCGGGACCTACAATGAGCAGTTCTTC. It yields the protein CASSPPSGTYNEQFF. Complete variable domain (other parts from reference TRBV18 and TRBJ2-1): NAGVMQNPRHLVRRRGQEARLRCSPMKGHSHVYWYRQLPEEGLKFMVYLQKENIIDESGMPKERFSAEFPKEGPSILRIQQVVRGDSAAYFCASSPPSGTYNEQFFGPGTRLTVL.

The chain has TRBV3-1 (or the pseudogene TRBV3-2) and TRBJ2-2, with a possible D match to TRBD1 (5 bases). The CDR3 covers 14 residues. From germline, CDR1 is LGHDT and CDR2 YNNKEL (reference sequence). Trimming shortened V by 9 bases and J by 0 bases, and 11 bases separated the two germline ends. This CDR3 reads CASQRGSNTGELFF. For the CDR3, the DNA is TGTGCCAGTCAAAGGGGTTCGAACACCGGGGAGCTGTTTTTT.

The CDR3 reads CASSEPGQGGILNEKLFF. The CDR3 bases are TGTGCCAGCAGTGAACCAGGACAGGGCGGAATACTTAATGAAAAACTGTTTTTT. The V gene is TRBV6-1, the J gene TRBJ1-4; 8 bases fit TRBD1. The CDR3 spans 18 residues. From germline, CDR1 is MNHNS and CDR2 SASEGT. J was trimmed by 4 bases and V by 2 bases; bases with no gene match: 12.

V is TRBV6-4 and J is TRBJ2-1, with D perhaps TRBD1 (5 bases). This CDR3 spans 14 amino acids. With 4 bases removed from V and 9 bases from J, the gap between germline ends came to 16 bases. CDR1 MRHNA and CDR2 SNTAGT come from the germline V gene. CDR3 amino acids: CASSALSATAEQFF. The CDR3 DNA reads as TGTGCCAGCAGTGCCCTCTCCGCGACAGCTGAGCAGTTCTTC.

The chain links TRBV18 to TRBJ2-3, with TRBD2 as a possible D gene (6 bases). The CDR3 covers 18 residues. The V end lost 4 bases, the J end lost 0 bases, and 20 bases lay between the germline ends. CDR1 and CDR2 (germline): KGHSH, LQKENI. CDR3 in amino acids: CASSRATSGGLSTDTQYF. DNA of the CDR3: TGTGCCAGCTCACGCGCGACCTCCGGGGGTCTTAGCACAGATACGCAGTATTTT. Full variable domain (missing parts from reference TRBV18 and TRBJ2-3): NAGVMQNPRHLVRRRGQEARLRCSPMKGHSHVYWYRQLPEEGLKFMVYLQKENIIDESGMPKERFSAEFPKEGPSILRIQQVVRGDSAAYFCASSRATSGGLSTDTQYFGPGTRLTVL.

The gene calls are TRBV6-1 and TRBJ1-2, with unresolved D. Per germline, CDR1 MNHNS and CDR2 SASEGT. Trimming pared 2 bases from V and 4 bases from J, leaving 8 bases between. The CDR3 totals 13 residues. The CDR3 region is CASSETRFYGYTF. The CDR3 nucleotides read TGTGCCAGCAGTGAAACTAGGTTCTATGGCTACACCTTC.

The chain employs TRBV29-1 and TRBJ1-4; 9 nucleotides match TRBD1. CDR3 length equals 13 residues. The V segment lost 8 bases and the J segment 8 bases; nucleotides outside the gene matches: 9. The germline V gene encodes CDR1 SQVTM and CDR2 ANQGSEA. DNA for the CDR3: TGCAGCTTCCGGGACAGGGTAAACGAAAAACTGTTTTTT. Translation: CSFRDRVNEKLFF.

The chain links TRBV5-1 to TRBJ2-7; no definite D call. Per germline, CDR1 SGHRS and CDR2 YFSETQ. CDR3 length: 14 residues. V gave up 4 bases and J gave up 6 bases, with 17 bases separating them. The CDR3, as DNA: TGCGCCAGCAGCCCGCTTAGCTCTCCCGCCGAGCAGTACTTC. Protein: CASSPLSSPAEQYF.

The rearrangement uses TRBV19 and TRBJ2-4, with 7 bases matching TRBD1. Per the germline V gene, CDR1 is LNHDA and CDR2 is SQIVND (reference sequence). The CDR3 extends over 16 amino acids. Unmatched junction bases numbered 8, after V lost 5 bases and J lost 1 base. CDR3 nucleotides: TGTGCCAGTAGTCCTGACAGGGCGAGGGCCAAAAACATTCAGTACTTC. Amino acids: CASSPDRARAKNIQYF. The whole variable domain, remainder taken from reference TRBV19 and TRBJ2-4, is DGGITQSPKYLFRKEGQNVTLSCEQNLNHDAMYWYRQDPGQGLRLIYYSQIVNDFQKGDIAEGYSVSREKKESFPLTVTSAQKNPTAFYLCASSPDRARAKNIQYFGAGTRLSVL.

The rearrangement links TRBV28 to TRBJ2-7; 16 bases fit TRBD2. The CDR3 covers 22 residues. The V and J ends lost 2 bases and 2 bases, in that order; junction bases with no gene match: 18. CDR1 is MDHEN and CDR2 is SYDVKM in the germline V gene. CDR3 nucleotides: TGTGCCAGCAGTTTAGGTTCAGTGACACCAGGGACTAGCGGGAGGGGTACCTACGAGCAGTACTTC. Amino acids: CASSLGSVTPGTSGRGTYEQYF.

This chain links TRBV2 with TRBJ2-7, with 9 positions matching TRBD1. The CDR3 covers 13 residues. With 8 bases clipped from V and 6 bases from J, the junction kept 8 bases outside the gene matches. The V gene's germline CDR1 is SNHLY and CDR2 FYNNEI. CDR3 in DNA: TGTGCCAGCTTACCGGGACAGGGATTCGAGCAGTACTTC. Translated, it gives CASLPGQGFEQYF.

The chain joins TRBV4-1 to TRBJ2-3, with D possibly being TRBD1 (6 bases). Germline V CDR1 and CDR2: MGHRA, YSYEKL. The CDR3 totals 14 residues. The ends were cut back, 5 bases at V and 2 bases at J, with 11 bases in the middle. The CDR3 region has the DNA TGCGCCAGCAGCTACCGACAGGCCACAGATACGCAGTATTTT. Translation gives CASSYRQATDTQYF.

The V gene is TRBV28, the J gene TRBJ2-1; 15 bases line up with TRBD2. After removal of 4 bases from V and 3 bases from J, the junction contained 4 bases not matched to a gene. Germline V CDR1 and CDR2: MDHEN, SYDVKM. CDR3 length: 17 residues. The CDR3 protein is CASSSRTSGRVYNEQFF. CDR3 sequence (DNA): TGTGCCAGCAGTTCGCGGACTAGCGGGAGGGTCTACAATGAGCAGTTCTTC.

This chain uses TRBV9 with TRBJ2-2; D remains unclear. There are 13 residues in the CDR3. CDR1 is SGDLS and CDR2 is YYNGEE in the germline V gene. The V and J ends lost 3 bases and 2 bases respectively, with 5 bases between them. The CDR3 nucleotides read TGTGCCAGCAGCGACTTTAACACCGGGGAGCTGTTTTTT. This translates into CASSDFNTGELFF.

The V and J genes are TRBV2 and TRBJ1-2; a weak D match, TRBD1 (6 bases). The germline V gene has CDR1 SNHLY and CDR2 FYNNEI. Trimming took off 2 bases at V and 4 bases at J, with 17 bases between the two ends. This CDR3 is built from 16 residues. The DNA of the CDR3 is TGTGCCAGCAGTGAAAGGGGGGGCAGGGGAGGCTATGGCTACACCTTC. The encoded protein is CASSERGGRGGYGYTF.

The chain couples TRBV24-1 to TRBJ1-2; D may be TRBD1 (6 bases). Germline V gene data show CDR1 as KGHDR and CDR2 as SFDVKD. This CDR3 has 14 amino acids. Trimming removed 0 bases from V and 5 bases from J, with 9 bases in between. As DNA, the CDR3 is TGTGCCACCAGTGATTTGGACAGGAAATATGGCTACACCTTC. Its protein is CATSDLDRKYGYTF.

The rearrangement links TRBV19 to TRBJ2-5; weak D call: TRBD2 (6 bases). From germline, CDR1 is LNHDA and CDR2 SQIVND (reference sequence). The CDR3 is 16 amino acids. Between the trimmed V and J ends, which lost 4 bases and 0 bases, there was a span of 15 bases. CDR3 in amino acids: CASSTQRDWYQETQYF. CDR3 DNA: TGTGCCAGTAGTACCCAGAGGGACTGGTACCAAGAGACCCAGTACTTC.